This TCR beta chain was recovered during a study of response to subunit inactivated influenza vaccine. As concerns this clonotype: Its antigen is undetermined.

The CDR3 totals 14 residues. Trimming removed 1 base at V and 8 bases at J, with 12 bases between. The germline gives CDR1 SGHTA, CDR2 FQGTGA. TCRdb processed the RT-PCR reads anew with MiXCR; each CDR3 protein has one entry. The sample lists 450,000 to 600,000 distinct CDR3 sequences, approximately 7.8% occurring once. General study results and limits: Each seasonal influenza vaccination recruits few new T cells, the authors suggested.

The V and J genes are TRBV7-3 and TRBJ2-1; maybe TRBD2 (6 bases). The clonotype originates from a man aged 50 to 69 who received an inactivated influenza vaccine. The sequencing used PBMCs from blood, collected less than 30 months after vaccination. CDR3 nucleotides: TGTGCCAGCAGCTTAAGCGGGGAGCGGGATGAGCAGTTCTTC. Amino acids: CASSLSGERDEQFF. Using reference TRBV7-3 and TRBJ2-1 for the parts outside the CDR3, the full variable domain is GAGVSQTPSNKVTEKGKYVELRCDPISGHTALYWYRQSLGQGPEFLIYFQGTGAADDSGLPNDRFFAVRPEGSVSTLKIQRTERGDSAVYLCASSLSGERDEQFFGPGTRLTVL.